This T cell receptor beta chain was captured in a study of T-cell reconstitution after alpha-beta-depleted transplantation in children. General study results and limits: Several hundred expanded graft clones reportedly supplied alpha-beta T cells about two months after transplant. At one year after transplant, newly produced T cells mostly accounted for T-cell counts and diversity. It was surviving recipient T cells and thymic progenitors that gave some patients high TCRbeta diversity at day 60.

Trimming left V 2 bases short and J 5 bases short, with 7 bases between. The CDR3 spans 13 residues. The germline V gene encodes CDR1 MNHEY and CDR2 SVGEGT. For TCRbeta, the library was prepared with unique molecular identifiers. TCRdb used MiXCR to reprocess the PCR reads, holding one entry per CDR3 protein. The top ten clones hold 13% to 15% of a sample with around 500,000 distinct CDR3 sequences, under 30% of them seen once. As concerns this clonotype: Its antigen is not known.

V usage is TRBV6-2 or TRBV6-3 and J usage is TRBJ2-1; D not resolved. The TCR comes from a boy younger than two who had a stem cell transplant for acute myeloid leukemia, so the T cells may come from the graft donor. Here the sequenced sample was PBMCs, mostly from graft donor cells, taken 360 days after TCRalphabeta/CD19-depleted stem cell transplant. CDR3 in DNA: TGTGCCAGCAGTTACACAGTCCACAATGAGCAGTTCTTC. Protein: CASSYTVHNEQFF.